This passage covers 10 T cell receptor beta chains from one sample sequenced in a study of T cell responses to AZD1222 COVID-19 vaccine. Produced via immunoSEQ multiplex PCR; TCRdb's table is partial and in-frame only. The table shows 150,000 or so clones, with about nine tenths occurring only once. The source was peripheral blood, collected on day 0 of MenACWY control vaccination. The source of these receptors is an adult in good health.

This chain links TRBV10-2 with TRBJ2-7; 11 bases are shared with TRBD2. Per germline, CDR1 WSHSY and CDR2 SAAADI. The CDR3 has 14 amino acids. Unmatched junction bases numbered 5, after V lost 4 bases and J lost 6 bases. CDR3 nucleotide sequence: TGCGCCAGCAGTGTCCTTAGCGGGGGGGTCGAGCAGTACGTC. Translating gives CASSVLSGGVEQYV.

The chain has TRBV7-9 and TRBJ2-1; TRBD1 aligns across 8 bases. The CDR3 consists of 17 residues. Trimming removed 1 base from V and 2 bases from J; junction bases left unmatched: 7. Germline V gene sequence: CDR1 SEHNR, CDR2 FQNEAQ (reference sequence). CDR3 in DNA: TGTGCCAGCAGCTTAGGCCACAGGGGGTTGACCTACAATGAGCAGTTCTTC. It yields the protein CASSLGHRGLTYNEQFF.

The chain links TRBV5-4 to TRBJ1-5; a weak D match, TRBD1 (5 bases). CDR1 and CDR2 (germline): SGHNT, YYREEE (reference sequence). Between the trimmed V and J ends, which lost 2 bases and 5 bases, there was a span of 11 bases. The CDR3 sequence is 14 residues long. The CDR3 bases are TGTGCCAGCAGCTTAGGGACGGGGGATCAGCCCCAGCATTTT. This sequence encodes CASSLGTGDQPQHF.

The chain employs TRBV5-4 and TRBJ2-7; D ambiguous. V lost 0 bases, J lost 5 bases, and 9 bases lay in between. CDR1 and CDR2 (germline): SGHNT, YYREEE (reference sequence). The CDR3 covers 13 residues. The CDR3 DNA reads as TGTGCCAGCAGCTTGGACCGGACGAACGAGCAGTACTTC. It translates to CASSLDRTNEQYF.

This chain connects TRBV5-1 to TRBJ2-3; 9 nucleotides line up with TRBD1. Germline V lookup: CDR1 SGHRS, CDR2 YFSETQ. The CDR3 loop spans 15 amino acids. Trimming cost V 1 base and J 4 bases; bases outside gene matches: 4. The CDR3 protein is CASSLQDRGPDTQYF. The DNA for the CDR3 is TGCGCCAGCAGCTTGCAGGACAGGGGTCCAGATACGCAGTATTTT.

V gene TRBV11-2 combines with J gene TRBJ1-5; D is unresolved. The CDR3 is made up of 14 amino acids. The V end lost 1 base, the J end lost 7 bases, and 11 bases lay between the germline ends. The germline gives CDR1 SGHAT, CDR2 FQNNGV. CDR3 protein: CASSLVAGGQPQHF. In DNA form, the CDR3 reads TGTGCCAGCAGCTTAGTGGCAGGAGGGCAGCCCCAGCATTTT.

V gene TRBV12-3 or TRBV12-4 combines with J gene TRBJ2-6; D gene ambiguous. V dropped 5 bases and J dropped 0 bases, with 2 bases sitting between them. The CDR3 loop spans 13 amino acids. The DNA for the CDR3 is TGTGCCAGCAGTCCCTCTGGGGCCAACGTCCTGACTTTC. This gives the protein CASSPSGANVLTF.

This rearrangement joins TRBV27 to TRBJ1-5; D gene ambiguous. The germline V gene encodes CDR1 MNHEY and CDR2 SMNVEV (reference sequence). V was clipped by 9 bases and J by 2 bases, with 14 bases between them. The CDR3 extends over 14 amino acids. CDR3 DNA: TGTGCCAGTCACCCTGGAGTGGGCAATCAGCCCCAGCATTTT. Its protein is CASHPGVGNQPQHF.

The chain joins TRBV29-1 to TRBJ1-1, with 10 positions matching TRBD1. V lost 6 bases to trimming and J lost 7 bases; unmatched junction nucleotides: 5. In germline, CDR1 is SQVTM, CDR2 ANQGSEA. The CDR3 totals 12 residues. The DNA of the CDR3 is TGCAGCGTCTGGGGGACAGGGGATGAAGCTTTCTTT. Residues: CSVWGTGDEAFF.

This clone was counted between two and nine times. CDR3 loop: CASSYRTSGMIYEQYF. CDR3 in DNA: TGTGCCAGCAGCTATAGGACTAGCGGGATGATCTACGAGCAGTACTTC. The chain is built from TRBV5-4 and TRBJ2-7; 12 bases fit TRBD2. Germline V gene sequence: CDR1 SGHNT, CDR2 YYREEE (reference sequence). The CDR3 has 16 amino acids. The ends lost 3 bases at V and 3 bases at J; junction bases unmatched: 7. The entire variable domain, with the rest obtained from reference TRBV5-4 and TRBJ2-7, is as follows: ETGVTQSPTHLIKTRGQQVTLRCSSQSGHNTVSWYQQALGQGPQFIFQYYREEENGRGNFPPRFSGLQFPNYSSELNVNALELDDSALYLCASSYRTSGMIYEQYFGPGTRLTVT.